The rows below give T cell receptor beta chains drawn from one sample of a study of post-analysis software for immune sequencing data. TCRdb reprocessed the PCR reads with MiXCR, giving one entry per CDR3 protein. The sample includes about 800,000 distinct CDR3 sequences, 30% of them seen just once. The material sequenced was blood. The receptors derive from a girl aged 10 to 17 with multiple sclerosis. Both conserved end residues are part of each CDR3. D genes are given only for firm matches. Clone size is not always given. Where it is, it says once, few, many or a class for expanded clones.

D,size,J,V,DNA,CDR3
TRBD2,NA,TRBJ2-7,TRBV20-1,TGCAGTGCCATGGGGACTAGCGGACTCTACGAGCAGTACTTC,CSAMGTSGLYEQYF
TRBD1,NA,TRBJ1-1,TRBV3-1,TGTGCCAGCAGCCTTCCGGACAGGGCGGGTGAAGCTTTCTTT,CASSLPDRAGEAFF
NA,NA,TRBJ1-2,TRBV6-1,TGTGCCAGCAGGGAGGATTTGACTTCTAGCTACACCTTC,CASREDLTSSYTF
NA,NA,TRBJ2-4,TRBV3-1,TGTGCCAGCAGCCCTTTGTCCGGGCTAGCCAAAAACATTCAGTACTTC,CASSPLSGLAKNIQYF
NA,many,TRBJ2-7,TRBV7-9,TGTGCCAGCAGCTTTAATGTAGCTTCCTACGAGCAGTACTTC,CASSFNVASYEQYF
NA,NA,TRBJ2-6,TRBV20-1,TGCAGTGCTAGAGATGCGGGGCCAGAGGCTGGGGCCAACGTCCTGACTTTC,CSARDAGPEAGANVLTF
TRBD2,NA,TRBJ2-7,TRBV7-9,TGTGCCAGCACCCGGGACTACAATGAGCAGTACTTC,CASTRDYNEQYF
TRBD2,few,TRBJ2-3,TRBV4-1,TGCGCCAGCAGCCAAGCCCTAGCGGGGACCACAGATACGCAGTATTTT,CASSQALAGTTDTQYF
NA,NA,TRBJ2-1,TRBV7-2,TGTGCCAGCAGCCCATTTTTCCAGAGCAGAAATGAGCAGTTCTTC,CASSPFFQSRNEQFF
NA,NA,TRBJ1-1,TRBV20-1,TGCAATGCAACCACCCGGGAAAGAGCTTTCTTT,CNATTRERAFF
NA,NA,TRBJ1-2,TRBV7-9,TGTGCCAGCAGCGCGACAGCTGGCTACACCTTC,CASSATAGYTF
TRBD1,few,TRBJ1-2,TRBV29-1,TGCAGCGGGTGGGACAGGGTCCGCTATGGCTACACCTTC,CSGWDRVRYGYTF
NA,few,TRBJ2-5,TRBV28,TGTGCCAGCAGATCTAGCGTCGGGGGCGAGACCCAGTACTTC,CASRSSVGGETQYF
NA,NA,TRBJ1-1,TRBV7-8,TGTGCCAGCAGCCAAAAACAAAGTCTCGCTTTAGGGGGAGCTTTCTTT,CASSQKQSLALGGAFF
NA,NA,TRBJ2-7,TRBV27,TGTGCCAGCAGTTTAACCTTCTACGAGCAGTACTTC,CASSLTFYEQYF
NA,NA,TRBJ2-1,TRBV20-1,TGCAGTGCTAGAGGAGGGCACAGGGGAGGATACAGGGTGAATGAGCAGTTCTTC,CSARGGHRGGYRVNEQFF
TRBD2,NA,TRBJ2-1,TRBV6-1,TGTGCCAGCAGTGAAGACCGGTGGGCGGGAGATGAGCAGTTCTTC,CASSEDRWAGDEQFF
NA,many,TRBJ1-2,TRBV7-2,TGTGCCAGCAGCTTAGTTTCAGGGGCGGACTATGGCTACACCTTC,CASSLVSGADYGYTF
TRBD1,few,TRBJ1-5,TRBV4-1,TGCGCCAGCAGCCAACCAGGACAGGGCCCCCCGGCCCAGCATTTT,CASSQPGQGPPAQHF
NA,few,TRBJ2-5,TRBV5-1,TGCGCCAGCAGCATCCTCTCGGAGGAAGAGACCCAGTACTTC,CASSILSEEETQYF
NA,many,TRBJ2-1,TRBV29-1,TGCAGCGTTGAGGGACGGAGCCGGGATGAGCAGTTCTTC,CSVEGRSRDEQFF
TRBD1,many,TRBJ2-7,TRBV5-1,TGCGCCAGCAGCTCGGGACAGGGGGATAGCGAGCAGTACTTC,CASSSGQGDSEQYF
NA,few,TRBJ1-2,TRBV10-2,TGCGCCAGCGGCGAGGGGGAGGGCTTGCCGGCCTATGGCTACACCTTC,CASGEGEGLPAYGYTF
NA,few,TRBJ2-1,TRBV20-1,TGCAGTGCTGTGATCGATCCGGGCGGGTGGTCCTACAATGAGCAGTTCTTC,CSAVIDPGGWSYNEQFF
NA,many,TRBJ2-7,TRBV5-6,TGTGCCAGCAGATTGCGGTACCGGGGCGAGCAGTACTTC,CASRLRYRGEQYF
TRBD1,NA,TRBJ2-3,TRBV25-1,TGTGCCAGCAGTTATCAGGGGGCGAATTTAGATACGCAGTATTTT,CASSYQGANLDTQYF
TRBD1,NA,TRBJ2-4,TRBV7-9,TGTGCCAGCAGCTTAGCGGGACAGGGGCCTACAGCCAAAAACATTCAGTACTTC,CASSLAGQGPTAKNIQYF
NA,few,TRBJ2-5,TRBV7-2,TGTGCCAGCAGCCCCGGGACGACAGAGACCCAGTACTTC,CASSPGTTETQYF
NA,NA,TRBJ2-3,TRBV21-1,TGTGCCAGCAGCAAAGCGGTAGCGGGATGTGTAGATACGCAGTATTTT,CASSKAVAGCVDTQYF
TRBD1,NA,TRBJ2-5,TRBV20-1,TGCAGTGCTGGAAGGGGGCAAAAACCCCTTGGCAATGAGCAGTACTTC,CSAGRGQKPLGNEQYF
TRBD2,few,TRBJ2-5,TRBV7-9,TGTGCCAGCAGCCCCTTCGGGAGGTCTCAAGAGACCCAGTACTTC,CASSPFGRSQETQYF
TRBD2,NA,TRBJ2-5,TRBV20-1,TGCAGTGAAACTAGCGACCGTACCGGGGAGACCCAGTACTTC,CSETSDRTGETQYF
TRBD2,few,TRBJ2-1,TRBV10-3,TGTGCCATCAGTGAGCGTGGACTAGCGGGAGAGGGGGCCTCCTACAATGAGCAGTTCTTC,CAISERGLAGEGASYNEQFF
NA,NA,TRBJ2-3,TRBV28,TGTGCCAGCAGTTATGGGGGGCTCGTCCCAGATACGCAGTATTTT,CASSYGGLVPDTQYF
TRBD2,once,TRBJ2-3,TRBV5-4,TGTGCCAGCAGCTTGATGGGGCGACTAGCGGGAGTCAGCACAGATACGCAGTATTTT,CASSLMGRLAGVSTDTQYF
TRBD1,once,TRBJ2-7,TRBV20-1,TGCAGTGCTAGAGATGGGGGGACAGGCTCCTACGAGCAGTACTTC,CSARDGGTGSYEQYF
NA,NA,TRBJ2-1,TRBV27,TGTGCCAGCAGTCCCGGGCCAGGAGGGTTAGGTGAGCAGTTCTTC,CASSPGPGGLGEQFF
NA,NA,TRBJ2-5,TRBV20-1,TGCAGTGCTAGAGATCCCTCGAACCAAGAGACCCAGTACTTC,CSARDPSNQETQYF
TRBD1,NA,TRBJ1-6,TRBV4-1,TGCGCCAGCAGCCTTGAGACCGGGACAGGGGGCTATAATTCACCCCTCCACTTT,CASSLETGTGGYNSPLHF
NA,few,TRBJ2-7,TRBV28,TGTGCCAGCCACCCGGTCGGTCCTACATACGAGCAGTACTTC,CASHPVGPTYEQYF